This T cell receptor beta chain is from a study of identical twins. Findings and limits, study-wide: Conclusions rested on cross-sectional statistics rather than following the same donors. Beta out-of-frame sequences showed weaker excess twin sharing. Models, which agreed with sharing between unrelated individuals, nonetheless underestimated the out-of-frame TCR alpha sharing seen in monozygotic twins.

A template switching step contributed a universal primer site, while unique molecular identifiers were present in the cDNA. TCRdb processed the 5' RACE reads anew with MiXCR; each CDR3 protein has one entry. The table has 500,000 or so distinct CDR3 sequences, 13% to 15% seen once; the top ten hold about 0.52%. The CDR3 has 15 amino acids. CDR1 PRHDT and CDR2 FYEKMQ come from the germline V gene (reference sequence). The V and J ends lost 5 bases and 1 base respectively, with 14 bases between them. Remarks on this clonotype: Its antigen is undetermined.

This sample was shared with a second study, whose subject was yellow fever vaccine responses in identical twins.

This TCR was sampled from a woman aged 18 to 35 in good health. Sequencing input: CD4+ T cells sorted from blood. V usage is TRBV13 and J usage is TRBJ1-1; D may be TRBD1 (5 bases). The CDR3 DNA follows: TGTGCCAGCAGCCCAAGGGGCAGTCCGAACACTGAAGCTTTCTTT. Its protein is CASSPRGSPNTEAFF.